This T cell receptor beta chain was sequenced for a study of T cell repertoires in cytomegalovirus infection. Study background: Carrying CMV and the relevant HLA type showed in public TCR beta signatures. Study outcomes and limitations: Ex vivo, HLA-C-restricted CMV-specific TCR beta clonotypes prevailed over the rest of the response. Cumulative frequency of public TCR beta families picked out carriers of CMV plus the relevant HLA.

Each CDR3 protein is one row after TCRdb ran MiXCR on the reads. The sample yields 740,000 or so distinct CDR3 sequences, 35% to 40% seen once. With respect to this clonotype: Its antigen is unidentified.

Germline lookup yields CDR1 MNHNS and CDR2 SASEGT. The V and J ends lost 6 bases and 6 bases respectively, with 20 bases between them. The CDR3 runs to 16 residues. The gene calls are TRBV6-1 and TRBJ2-2; D assignment may be TRBD1 or TRBD2 (5 bases each). This receptor was obtained from a human donor in good health (CMV status not recorded). Some clones in this sample may be carry-over from other donors' samples. The sequencing input was PBMCs. CDR3 loop: CASSSGRNVFPGELFF. CDR3 sequence (DNA): TGTGCCAGCAGCTCGGGACGGAACGTGTTTCCCGGGGAGCTGTTTTTT.